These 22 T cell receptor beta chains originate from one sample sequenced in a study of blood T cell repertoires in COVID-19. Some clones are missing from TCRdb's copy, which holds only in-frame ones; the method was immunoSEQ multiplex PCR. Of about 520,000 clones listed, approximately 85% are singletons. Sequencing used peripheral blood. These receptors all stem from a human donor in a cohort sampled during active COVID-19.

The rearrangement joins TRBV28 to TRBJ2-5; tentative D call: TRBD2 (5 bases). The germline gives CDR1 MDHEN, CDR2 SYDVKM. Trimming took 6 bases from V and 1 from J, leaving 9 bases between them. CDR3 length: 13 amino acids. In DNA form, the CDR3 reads TGTGCCAGCAGAAACCGGGGCCAAGAGACCCAGTACTTC. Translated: CASRNRGQETQYF.

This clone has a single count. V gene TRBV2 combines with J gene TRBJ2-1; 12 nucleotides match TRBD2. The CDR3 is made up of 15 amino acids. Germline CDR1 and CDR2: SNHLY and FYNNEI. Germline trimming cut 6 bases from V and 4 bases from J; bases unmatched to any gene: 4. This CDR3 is CASSRTSGIYNEQFF. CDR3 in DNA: TGTGCCAGCAGCAGGACTAGCGGGATTTACAATGAGCAGTTCTTC.

In DNA form, the CDR3 reads TGTGCCAGCAGGGGGGCCCTGCCATCACCCCTCCACTTT. This translates into CASRGALPSPLHF. The chain links TRBV3-1 (or the pseudogene TRBV3-2) to TRBJ1-6, with D possibly TRBD1 on 6 matching bases. This CDR3 has 13 residues. Between the trimmed V and J ends, which lost 6 bases and 10 bases, there was a span of 13 bases. Germline loops: CDR1 LGHDT, CDR2 YNNKEL (reference sequence).

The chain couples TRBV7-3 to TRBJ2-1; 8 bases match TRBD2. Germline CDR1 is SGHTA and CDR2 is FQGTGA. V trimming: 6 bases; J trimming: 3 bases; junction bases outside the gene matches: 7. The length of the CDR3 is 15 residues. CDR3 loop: CASSPGRALYNEQFF. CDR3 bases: TGTGCCAGCAGTCCCGGGAGGGCCCTCTACAATGAGCAGTTCTTC.

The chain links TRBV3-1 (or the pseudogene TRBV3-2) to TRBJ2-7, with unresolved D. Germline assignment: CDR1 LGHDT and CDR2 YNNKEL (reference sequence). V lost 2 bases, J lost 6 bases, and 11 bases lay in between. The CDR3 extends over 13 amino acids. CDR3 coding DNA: TGTGCCAGCAGCCAAAACCCTAATCTCGAGCAGTACTTC. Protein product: CASSQNPNLEQYF.

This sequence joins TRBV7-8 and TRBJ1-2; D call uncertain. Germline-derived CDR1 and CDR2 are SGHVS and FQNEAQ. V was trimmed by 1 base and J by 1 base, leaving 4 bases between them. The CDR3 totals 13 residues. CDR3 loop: CASSLDLNYGYTF. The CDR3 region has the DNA TGTGCCAGCAGCTTAGATCTTAACTATGGCTACACCTTC.

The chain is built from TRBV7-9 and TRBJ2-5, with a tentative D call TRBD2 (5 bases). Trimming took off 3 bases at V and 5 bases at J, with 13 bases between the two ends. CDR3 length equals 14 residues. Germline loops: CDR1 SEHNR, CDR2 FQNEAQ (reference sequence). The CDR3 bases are TGTGCCAGCAGCTTGGACGGGGTGGGGGAGACCCAGTACTTC. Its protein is CASSLDGVGETQYF.

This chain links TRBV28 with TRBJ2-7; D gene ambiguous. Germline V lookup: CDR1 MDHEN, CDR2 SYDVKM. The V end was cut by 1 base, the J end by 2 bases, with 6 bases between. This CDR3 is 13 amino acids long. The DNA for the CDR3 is TGTGCCAGCAGTTTATCATCAGCCTACGAGCAGTACTTC. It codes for CASSLSSAYEQYF.

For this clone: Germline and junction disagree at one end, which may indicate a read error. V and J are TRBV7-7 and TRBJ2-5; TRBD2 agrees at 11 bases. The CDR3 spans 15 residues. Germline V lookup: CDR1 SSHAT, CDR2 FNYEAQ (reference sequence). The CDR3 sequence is CASSLSGRAGETQYF. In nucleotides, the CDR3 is TGTGCTAGCAGCCTTAGCGGGAGGGCGGGAGAGACCCAGTACTTC.

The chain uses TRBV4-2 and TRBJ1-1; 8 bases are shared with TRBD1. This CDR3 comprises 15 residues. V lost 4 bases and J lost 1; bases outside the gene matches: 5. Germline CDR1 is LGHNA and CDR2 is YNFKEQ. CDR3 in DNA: TGTGCCAGCAGCCGAACGACAGGGGCGAACACTGAAGCTTTCTTT. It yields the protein CASSRTTGANTEAFF.

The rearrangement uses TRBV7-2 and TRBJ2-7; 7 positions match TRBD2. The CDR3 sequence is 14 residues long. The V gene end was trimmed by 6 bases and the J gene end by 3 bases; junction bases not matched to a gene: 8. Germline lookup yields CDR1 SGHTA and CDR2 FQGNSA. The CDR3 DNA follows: TGTGCCAGCAGTTTAACCGGGACTAACTACGAGCAGTACTTC. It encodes CASSLTGTNYEQYF.

This chain's CDR3 is CASSHRTGSNYGYTF. The CDR3 DNA sequence: TGCGCCAGCAGCCACCGGACAGGGAGCAACTATGGCTACACCTTC. The J gene is TRBJ1-2, the V gene TRBV4-3, with 8 bases identical to TRBD1. CDR3 length: 15 residues. Trimming removed 3 bases from V and 2 bases from J; junction bases left unmatched: 5. The germline CDR1 and CDR2 sequences are LGHNA and YSLEER.

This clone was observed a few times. CDR3 sequence (DNA): TGTGCCAGCAGCTTCCTAGCGGGGTTCAATGAGCAGTTCTTC. The encoded protein is CASSFLAGFNEQFF. This chain joins TRBV5-8 and TRBJ2-1; TRBD2 matches 9 bases. V lost 2 bases to trimming and J lost 6 bases; unmatched junction nucleotides: 3. Germline values: CDR1 SGHTS, CDR2 YDEGEE. This CDR3 is 14 amino acids long.

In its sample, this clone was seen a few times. The CDR3 here is CASSRGQTHGYTF. As DNA, the CDR3 is TGTGCCAGCAGTCGGGGACAGACGCATGGCTACACCTTC. This chain connects TRBV2 to TRBJ1-2, with TRBD1 matching over 7 bases. Looked up from germline, CDR1 is SNHLY and CDR2 is FYNNEI. The V segment lost 5 bases and the J segment 6 bases; nucleotides outside the gene matches: 6. This CDR3 comprises 13 residues.

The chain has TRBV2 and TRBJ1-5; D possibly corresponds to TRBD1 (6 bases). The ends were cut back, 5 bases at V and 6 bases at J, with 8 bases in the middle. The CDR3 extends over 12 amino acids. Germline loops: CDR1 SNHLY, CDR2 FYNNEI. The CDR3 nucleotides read TGTGCCAGCAGTACGGACAGTCAGCCCCAGCATTTT. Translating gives CASSTDSQPQHF.

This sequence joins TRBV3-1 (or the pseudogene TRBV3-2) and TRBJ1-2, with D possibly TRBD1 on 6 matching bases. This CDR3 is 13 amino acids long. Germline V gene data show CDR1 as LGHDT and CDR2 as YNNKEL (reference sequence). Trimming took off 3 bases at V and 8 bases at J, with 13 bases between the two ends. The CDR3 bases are TGTGCCAGCAGCCAGGGGGCCTCGGGCGGCTACACCTTC. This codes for CASSQGASGGYTF.

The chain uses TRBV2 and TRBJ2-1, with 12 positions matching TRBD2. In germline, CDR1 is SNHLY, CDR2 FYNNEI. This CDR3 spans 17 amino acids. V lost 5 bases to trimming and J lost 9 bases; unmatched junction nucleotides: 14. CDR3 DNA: TGTGCCAGCAGTTTCTTCCGTCTAGCGGGAGGGAGTGTTGAGCAGTTCTTC. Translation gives CASSFFRLAGGSVEQFF. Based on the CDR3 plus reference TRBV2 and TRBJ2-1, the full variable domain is EPEVTQTPSHQVTQMGQEVILRCVPISNHLYFYWYRQILGQKVEFLVSFYNNEISEKSEIFDDQFSVERPDGSNFTLKIRSTKLEDSAMYFCASSFFRLAGGSVEQFFGPGTRLTVL.

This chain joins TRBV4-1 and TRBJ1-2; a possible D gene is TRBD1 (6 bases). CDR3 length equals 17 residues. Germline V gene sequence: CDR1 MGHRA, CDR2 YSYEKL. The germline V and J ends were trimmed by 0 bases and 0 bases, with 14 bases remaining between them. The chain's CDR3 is CASSQDIGTPSNYGYTF. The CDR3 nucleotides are TGCGCCAGCAGCCAAGATATAGGGACACCTTCTAACTATGGCTACACCTTC.

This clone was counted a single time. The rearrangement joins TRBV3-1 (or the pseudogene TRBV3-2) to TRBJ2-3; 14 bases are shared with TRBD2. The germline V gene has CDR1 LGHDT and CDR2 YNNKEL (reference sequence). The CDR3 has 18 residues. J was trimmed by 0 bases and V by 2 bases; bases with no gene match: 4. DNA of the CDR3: TGTGCCAGCAGCCAAAATGGACTAGCGGGAGGAAGCACAGATACGCAGTATTTT. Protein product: CASSQNGLAGGSTDTQYF.

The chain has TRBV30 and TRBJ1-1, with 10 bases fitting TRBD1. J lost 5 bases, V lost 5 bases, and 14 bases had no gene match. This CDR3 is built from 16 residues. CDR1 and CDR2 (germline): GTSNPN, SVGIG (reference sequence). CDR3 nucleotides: TGTGCCTGGGGACCCCGGGACAGGGGAAAATGGACTGAAGCTTTCTTT. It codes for CAWGPRDRGKWTEAFF.

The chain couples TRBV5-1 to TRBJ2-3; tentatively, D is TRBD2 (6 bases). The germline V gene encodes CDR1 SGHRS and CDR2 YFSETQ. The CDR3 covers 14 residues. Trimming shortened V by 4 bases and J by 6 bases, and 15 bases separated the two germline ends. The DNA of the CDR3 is TGCGCCAGCAGCCTGGGGAGGAGCGAGGATACGCAGTATTTT. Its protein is CASSLGRSEDTQYF.

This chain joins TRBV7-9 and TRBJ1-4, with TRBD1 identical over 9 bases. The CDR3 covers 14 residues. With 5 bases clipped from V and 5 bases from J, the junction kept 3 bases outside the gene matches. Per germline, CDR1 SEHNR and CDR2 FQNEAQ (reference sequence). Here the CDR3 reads CASSPGQGNEKLFF. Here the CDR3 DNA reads TGTGCCAGCAGCCCAGGACAGGGGAATGAAAAACTGTTTTTT. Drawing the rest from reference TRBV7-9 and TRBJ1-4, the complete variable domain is DTGVSQNPRHKITKRGQNVTFRCDPISEHNRLYWYRQTLGQGPEFLTYFQNEAQLEKSRLLSDRFSAERPKGSFSTLEIQRTEQGDSAMYLCASSPGQGNEKLFFGSGTQLSVL.